This T cell receptor beta chain emerged from a study of blood T cell repertoires in COVID-19. About this clone: The same CDR3 also results from other DNA sequences found in this sample.

V gave up 2 bases and J gave up 4 bases, with 6 bases separating them. The CDR3 is made up of 12 amino acids. Produced via immunoSEQ multiplex PCR; TCRdb's table is partial and in-frame only. The table lists around 300,000 clones, roughly 90% of them singletons. Seattle enrolled patients during active infection and tracked them longitudinally. The sequence derives from a woman in her thirties with COVID-19, enrolled during active disease. V is TRBV12-3 or TRBV12-4 and J is TRBJ2-7, with unresolved D. The material sequenced was peripheral blood. The CDR3, as DNA: TGTGCCAGCAGTTTATCCCTTTACGAGCAGTACTTC. This codes for CASSLSLYEQYF.